The sequence of this T cell receptor beta chain was determined in a study of blood T cell repertoires in COVID-19. About the study: Material from acute and convalescent COVID-19 was sourced from the United States, Italy and Spain. The cDNA or gDNA used as material had been derived from T cells, B-cell-depleted T cells, or PBMCs.

In the authors' methods: Amplified reference gene primers provided the basis for estimating nucleated cell counts. TCRdb's table, derived via immunoSEQ multiplex PCR, lists solely in-frame clones and lacks some. That table gives V, J and clone size, and the DNA gave D and trimming. The data hold under 250,000 clones, with roughly four fifths observed a single time. The CDR3 runs 14 residues. V lost 5 bases and J lost 0; bases outside the gene matches: 3. The V gene's germline CDR1 is MNHEY and CDR2 SMNVEV (reference sequence). The sequence was collected from a man aged 50 to 60 with active or convalescent COVID-19. Sequenced sample: peripheral blood. This chain links TRBV27 with TRBJ1-1; 7 bases are a match to TRBD1. In DNA, the CDR3 is TGTGCCAGCAGTCACAGGGGTTTGAACACTGAAGCTTTCTTT. Translated, it gives CASSHRGLNTEAFF.